This passage covers 20 T cell receptor beta chains from one sample sequenced in a study of early T cells in non-severe SARS-CoV-2 infection. TCRdb called the 5' RACE reads again in MiXCR, with one record for every CDR3 protein. The top ten hold roughly 1.2% of the sample, which has more than 85,000 distinct CDR3 sequences, approximately 16% seen once. Sequencing was carried out using whole blood. Receptors were obtained from an adult who was a healthcare worker with PCR-confirmed SARS-CoV-2 infection or an uninfected control (not recorded which).

This clonotype was seen more than once but under ten times. The V and J genes are TRBV5-1 and TRBJ2-1, with D maybe TRBD1 (5 bases). This CDR3 region has 13 residues. V lost 2 bases and J lost 4, with 7 bases in between. Per the germline V gene, CDR1 is SGHRS and CDR2 is YFSETQ. The CDR3: CASSLQEYNEQFF. CDR3 bases: TGCGCCAGCAGCTTACAGGAATACAATGAGCAGTTCTTC.

This clonotype was counted at least ten times. This sequence joins TRBV12-5 and TRBJ2-1; D could derive from TRBD1 or TRBD2 (5 bases each). Looked up from germline, CDR1 is LGHNT and CDR2 is FRNRAP. This CDR3 has 17 amino acids. V was trimmed by 4 bases and J by 8 bases, leaving 24 bases between them. The CDR3 here is CASGSGTSSSLVHEQFF. The CDR3 DNA reads TGTGCTAGTGGTTCCGGGACCTCATCCTCGTTGGTACATGAGCAGTTCTTC.

This clonotype was seen a handful of times. The chain combines TRBV27 with TRBJ2-7; unclear D gene. Trimming pared 6 bases from V and 6 bases from J, leaving 12 bases between. Germline-derived CDR1 and CDR2 are MNHEY and SMNVEV (reference sequence). This CDR3 is built from 12 residues. CDR3 DNA: TGTGCCAGCAGCACCGCTATGGCCGAGCAGTACTTC. Translated, it gives CASSTAMAEQYF.

The CDR3: CAWSLTGGPALAGELFF. The CDR3 bases are TGTGCCTGGAGTCTAACAGGGGGCCCAGCGTTAGCCGGGGAGCTGTTTTTT. J is TRBJ2-2 and V is TRBV30; TRBD1 matches at 9 bases. V lost 2 bases and J lost 6; bases outside the gene matches: 13. Germline loops: CDR1 GTSNPN, CDR2 SVGIG (reference sequence). This CDR3 contains 17 residues.

The table lists this clonotype with many counts. The rearrangement uses TRBV6-4 and TRBJ1-6; D gene unclear. Deletions cut 0 bases from V and 6 bases from J, with 3 bases between. Germline V CDR1 and CDR2: MRHNA, SNTAGT. This CDR3 region has 13 residues. The chain's CDR3 is CASSDSSNSPLHF. CDR3 bases: TGTGCCAGCAGTGACTCCAGTAATTCACCCCTCCACTTT.

This clonotype was seen a few times. The V gene is TRBV21-1, the J gene TRBJ2-1; the table calls TRBD2, which could not be checked here. TRBV21-1 is a pseudogene locus. This CDR3 is 16 amino acids long. CDR3 sequence: CASSKEEGVSYNEQFF. The DNA of the CDR3 is TGTGCCAGCAGCAAAGAGGAGGGAGTCTCCTACAATGAGCAGTTCTTC.

This clonotype was seen a few times. The rearrangement joins TRBV5-5 to TRBJ1-2; tentatively, D is TRBD1 (6 bases). The germline V gene encodes CDR1 SGHKS and CDR2 YYEKEE (reference sequence). V was trimmed by 4 bases and J by 5 bases, leaving 15 bases between them. The CDR3 contains 14 residues. The CDR3 coding sequence is TGTGCCAGCAGCATAACAGGGAATGAATATGGCTACACCTTC. It specifies CASSITGNEYGYTF.

This clonotype has a handful of counts. The chain carries TRBV20-1 and TRBJ1-6; possibly TRBD1 for D (6 bases). CDR3 length equals 15 residues. With 0 bases removed from V and 7 bases from J, the gap between germline ends came to 13 bases. The germline gives CDR1 DFQATT, CDR2 SNEGSKA (reference sequence). The CDR3 protein is CSAREGGMENSPLHF. CDR3 coding DNA: TGCAGTGCTAGAGAAGGGGGGATGGAGAATTCACCCCTCCACTTT.

Only a few counts were recorded for this clonotype. The gene calls are TRBV10-3 and TRBJ2-7, with D perhaps TRBD1 (5 bases). Germline V gene data show CDR1 as ENHRY and CDR2 as SYGVKD. V lost 0 bases, J lost 4 bases, and 22 bases lay in between. The CDR3 is 18 residues long. CDR3 region: CAISESGGRATIGYEQYF. DNA of the CDR3: TGTGCCATCAGTGAGTCGGGCGGCAGGGCAACAATTGGTTACGAGCAGTACTTC.

This clonotype was seen a few times. This rearrangement joins TRBV25-1 to TRBJ2-2, with D perhaps TRBD1 or TRBD2 (5 bases each). This CDR3 region has 17 residues. Germline values: CDR1 MGHDK, CDR2 SYGVNS. V lost 0 bases, J lost 7 bases, and 18 bases lay in between. CDR3 in amino acids: CASSEYIPGREGGELFF. CDR3 nucleotide sequence: TGTGCCAGCAGTGAATATATTCCGGGACGGGAAGGCGGGGAGCTGTTTTTT.

A few counts support this clonotype. The gene calls are TRBV11-2 and TRBJ2-1, with D perhaps TRBD1 (6 bases). The CDR3 is 14 amino acids. In germline, CDR1 is SGHAT, CDR2 FQNNGV. V was shortened by 8 bases and J by 8 bases, with 19 bases between the two germline ends. The CDR3 region is CASRRTVEGDEQFF. The DNA for the CDR3 is TGTGCCAGCCGCCGGACGGTAGAGGGGGATGAGCAGTTCTTC.

The genes are TRBV6-1 and TRBJ2-7; perhaps TRBD2 as D (6 bases). The V gene's germline CDR1 is MNHNS and CDR2 SASEGT. CDR3 length: 15 residues. The V gene lost 6 bases and the J gene lost 0 bases, with 15 bases spanning the gap. CDR3 in DNA: TGTGCCAGCAGGTTGGAGGGGTTCGGCTCCTACGAGCAGTACTTC. Amino acid sequence: CASRLEGFGSYEQYF.

CDR3 in DNA: TGTGCCAGCAGTTTAATAGACAGGGTTAACACCGGGGAGCTGTTTTTT. Translation: CASSLIDRVNTGELFF. This chain connects TRBV12-3 or TRBV12-4 to TRBJ2-2; 7 bases map to TRBD1. With V trimmed by 2 bases and J by 2 bases, 5 bases remained unmatched. The CDR3 loop spans 16 amino acids.

This clonotype has a count of ten or more. The rearrangement links TRBV2 to TRBJ2-7; 7 nucleotides match TRBD2. Trimming removed 5 bases from V and 2 bases from J; junction bases left unmatched: 6. The CDR3 consists of 14 residues. Germline CDR1 and CDR2: SNHLY and FYNNEI. Here the CDR3 reads CASSLLRGTYEQYF. CDR3 nucleotides: TGTGCCAGCAGTCTACTGCGGGGGACCTACGAGCAGTACTTC. Complete variable domain (other parts from reference TRBV2 and TRBJ2-7): EPEVTQTPSHQVTQMGQEVILRCVPISNHLYFYWYRQILGQKVEFLVSFYNNEISEKSEIFDDQFSVERPDGSNFTLKIRSTKLEDSAMYFCASSLLRGTYEQYFGPGTRLTVT.

The chain combines TRBV18 with TRBJ1-5; the D is unclear. The ends were cut back, 5 bases at V and 0 bases at J, with 8 bases in the middle. Germline V gene sequence: CDR1 KGHSH, CDR2 LQKENI. The CDR3 is 14 residues long. The CDR3, as DNA: TGTGCCAGCTCAGCCGATTATAGCAATCAGCCCCAGCATTTT. This translates into CASSADYSNQPQHF.

This clonotype has just a few counts. The CDR3 spells CASSPRAPYEQYF. CDR3 DNA sequence: TGTGCCAGCAGTCCCCGGGCCCCATACGAGCAGTACTTC. The rearrangement links TRBV27 to TRBJ2-7; no firm D call. The CDR3 is 13 residues long. Germline CDR1 reads MNHEY; CDR2 reads SMNVEV (reference sequence). V lost 5 bases to trimming and J lost 4 bases, with 12 bases between them.

A few counts support this clonotype. The chain has TRBV5-6 and TRBJ2-6; D gene unclear. Germline loops: CDR1 SGHDT, CDR2 YYEEEE. The CDR3 runs 15 residues. V lost 1 base and J 2 bases, leaving 7 bases between the germline ends. The CDR3 nucleotides are TGTGCCAGCAGCTTGTACTACGCTGGGGCCAACGTCCTGACTTTC. Translation: CASSLYYAGANVLTF.

This clonotype was counted ten times or more. The chain uses TRBV6-2 or TRBV6-3 and TRBJ2-7; a possible D gene is TRBD1 (5 bases). Germline CDR1 reads MNHEY; CDR2 reads SVGEGT. This CDR3 comprises 16 residues. V dropped 2 bases and J dropped 5 bases, with 19 bases sitting between them. CDR3 sequence (DNA): TGTGCCAGCAGTTACGAAGACGTGGGGCTAGACGACGAGCAGTACTTC. This codes for CASSYEDVGLDDEQYF.

This clonotype was counted between two and nine times. The rearrangement links TRBV7-6 to TRBJ2-2; D is ambiguous. This CDR3 has 15 residues. Trimming pared 6 bases from V and 3 bases from J, leaving 14 bases between. Germline V gene data show CDR1 as SGHVS and CDR2 as FNYEAQ. The CDR3, as DNA: TGTGCCAGCAGTCAAATTGGTTCGGACACCGGGGAGCTGTTTTTT. Protein product: CASSQIGSDTGELFF.

The table lists this clonotype with many counts. The J gene is TRBJ2-3, the V gene TRBV5-4; TRBD1 matches at 7 bases. The CDR3 loop spans 14 amino acids. V lost 4 bases to trimming and J lost 0 bases; unmatched junction nucleotides: 2. Germline V lookup: CDR1 SGHNT, CDR2 YYREEE (reference sequence). Here the CDR3 reads CASSRDSSTDTQYF. The CDR3 nucleotides are TGTGCCAGCAGCCGGGACAGCAGCACAGATACGCAGTATTTT.